Below, one T cell receptor (beta chain) is given with its context. Its antigen is currently unknown. The data belong to a study of cytomegalovirus exposure and HLA in healthy donors. It was with 60 Vbeta and 13 Jbeta primers that the PCR ran. Some clones are missing from TCRdb's copy, which holds only in-frame ones; the method was immunoSEQ multiplex PCR. The sample shows roughly 55,000 clones, about three quarters of them seen only once. The CDR3 totals 17 residues. The germline V gene has CDR1 SGHVS and CDR2 FQNEAQ. After removal of 2 bases from V and 8 bases from J, the junction contained 12 bases not matched to a gene. Study outcomes and limitations: Analyzed later, association rates of TCRs varied across HLA loci, with DRB1 most and HLA-C fewest. Later on, a genetic analysis was performed. It linked a missense variant in DCLRE1C with V- and J-gene trimming of TCR beta.

The sequenced sample was PBMCs. This sequence joins TRBV7-8 and TRBJ2-1; 10 nucleotides align to TRBD2. The clonotype originates from a female donor in good health and CMV-seronegative. The CDR3 coding sequence is TGTGCCAGCAGCTTAAATAACCTAGCGGGAGTTCTGGATGAGCAGTTCTTC. Translating gives CASSLNNLAGVLDEQFF.